A single sample is the source of the 26 T cell receptor beta chains below, sequenced in a study of T cells in Graves' hyperthyroidism and ophthalmopathy (dated by TCRdb to between 2018 and 2021). Library prep was done by multiplex PCR. Instrument on record: Illumina HiSeq 2000. Amplification of TCR beta CDR3 regions was carried out from RNA transcripts. The TCR CDR3 was subjected to a first round of RT-PCR using the HTBI primer set and the Qiagen OneStep RT-PCR kit. TCRdb trimmed the raw reads at Q25, called clones with MiXCR and kept productive beta chains. Every distinct CDR3 protein forms one entry, paired with its most common genes and DNA. This sample lists around 500,000 distinct CDR3 sequences; about 15% were detected once. Clones ranked in the top ten supply 14% of the sample. The specimen sequenced was blood. The receptors were sampled from a woman between 35 and 50 years old with Graves' hyperthyroidism.

With regard to this clonotype: A read error is possible here, since a much larger clone lies one base away. V and J are TRBV3-1 and TRBJ2-2, with 9 bases aligning to TRBD1. The CDR3 loop spans 16 amino acids. J was trimmed by 3 bases and V by 3 bases; bases with no gene match: 5. Per the germline V gene, CDR1 is LGHDT and CDR2 is YNNKEL (reference sequence). The CDR3 loop is CASSHHGTGHTGELFF. DNA of the CDR3: TGTGCCAGCAGCCACCACGGGACAGGGCACACCGGGGAGCTGTTTTTT.

For this clonotype: This may arise from a read error, as a much more abundant clone is one base away. CDR3 bases: TGTGCCAGCAGCCAAAATACCCAGCGGAAGAGGTACGAGCAGTACTTC. It is translated as CASSQNTQRKRYEQYF. This chain links TRBV3-1 with TRBJ2-7, with D perhaps TRBD2 (5 bases). CDR1 and CDR2 (germline): LGHDT, YNNKEL (reference sequence). This CDR3 spans 16 amino acids. V was pared by 2 bases and J by 4 bases, with 18 bases between.

This chain links TRBV15 with TRBJ2-1; 8 positions match TRBD1. There are 16 residues in the CDR3. The V gene end was trimmed by 1 base and the J gene end by 0 bases; junction bases not matched to a gene: 2. The germline V gene has CDR1 LNHNV and CDR2 YYDKDF (reference sequence). CDR3 in amino acids: CATSRGQGISYNEQFF. DNA of the CDR3: TGTGCCACCAGCAGAGGACAGGGGATCTCCTACAATGAGCAGTTCTTC.

Comment on this clonotype: Possible read error: a much larger clone is one base away. The chain recombines TRBV14 with TRBJ2-2; possible D gene TRBD1, 7 bases. Looked up from germline, CDR1 is SGHDN and CDR2 is FVKESK. The CDR3 has 17 residues. The CDR3, as DNA: TGTGCCAGCAGCCGGGCTGAGGGGACAGCGAACACCGGGGGGCTGTTTTTT. Amino acids: CASSRAEGTANTGGLFF.

This clonotype was recorded at least ten times. V is TRBV7-9 and J is TRBJ1-1, with D unclear. The germline CDR1 and CDR2 sequences are SEHNR and FQNEAQ (reference sequence). Trimming stripped 0 bases from V and 2 bases from J, with 10 bases between. This CDR3 is built from 15 residues. CDR3 sequence: CASSLAPPSNTEAFF. In nucleotides, the CDR3 is TGTGCCAGCAGCTTAGCGCCGCCCAGCAACACTGAAGCTTTCTTT.

The rearrangement uses TRBV3-1 and TRBJ1-5, with 9 nucleotides matching TRBD1. V shed 1 base and J 6 bases; nucleotides not matched to a gene: 10. The CDR3 runs 17 residues. CDR1 and CDR2 (germline): LGHDT, YNNKEL (reference sequence). The CDR3 DNA reads TGTGCCAGCAGCCAAGGGACAGGGGATGGGTTTTTTCAGCCCCAGCATTTT. Translating it yields CASSQGTGDGFFQPQHF.

J is TRBJ2-2 and V is TRBV6-1; D gene unclear. Germline CDR1 is MNHNS and CDR2 is SASEGT. This CDR3 region has 15 residues. V lost 8 bases to trimming and J lost 0 bases, with 13 bases between them. CDR3 sequence reads: CASGRTDTNTGELFF. DNA for the CDR3: TGTGCCAGCGGCCGGACCGACACGAACACCGGGGAGCTGTTTTTT.

The table lists this clonotype with many counts. The genes are TRBV7-2 and TRBJ2-5; 8 nucleotides agree with TRBD1. CDR1 SGHTA and CDR2 FQGNSA come from the germline V gene. The CDR3 is 16 amino acids. V lost 2 bases, J lost 4 bases, and 9 bases stayed unmatched. The CDR3 reads CASSLTYSDRGETQYF. CDR3 sequence (DNA): TGTGCCAGCAGCTTAACCTACTCTGACAGGGGAGAGACCCAGTACTTC.

This clonotype was detected only a few times. V and J are TRBV29-1 and TRBJ2-5, with D unclear. CDR3 length: 13 amino acids. Germline CDR1 and CDR2: SQVTM and ANQGSEA. The ends were cut back, 6 bases at V and 0 bases at J, with 11 bases in the middle. The chain's CDR3 is CSVVSAYQETQYF. CDR3 DNA sequence: TGCAGCGTGGTGTCCGCGTACCAAGAGACCCAGTACTTC.

Worth noting for this clonotype: A clone one base away is much larger, so this may be a read error. The CDR3 reads CASETSSYEQYF. In nucleotides, the CDR3 is TGTGCCAGCGAGACAAGCTCCTACGAGCAGTACTTC. The chain links TRBV6-2 or TRBV6-3 to TRBJ2-7, with D hard to call. The CDR3 loop spans 12 amino acids. Germline V lookup: CDR1 MNHEY, CDR2 SVGEGT. V lost 8 bases and J lost 0, with 8 bases in between.

This clonotype was seen repeatedly, ten times or more. V usage is TRBV2 and J usage is TRBJ2-7; 7 bases match TRBD1. Losses at the gene ends were 5 bases for V and 2 bases for J; bases not matched to a gene: 9. CDR3 size: 15 residues. Germline V gene lookup returns CDR1 SNHLY and CDR2 FYNNEI. The CDR3 region has the DNA TGTGCCAGCAGTAGGGACAGTACATCCACCTACGAGCAGTACTTC. This encodes CASSRDSTSTYEQYF.

The chain couples TRBV6-5 to TRBJ2-1; 9 nucleotides align to TRBD1. CDR3 length equals 15 residues. Germline assignment: CDR1 MNHEY and CDR2 SVGAGI. The ends lost 4 bases at V and 7 bases at J; junction bases unmatched: 8. CDR3 protein: CASSSGQGPFNEQFF. The CDR3 DNA follows: TGTGCCAGCAGTTCGGGACAGGGACCTTTTAATGAGCAGTTCTTC.

This clonotype was counted ten times or more. The chain combines TRBV11-2 with TRBJ2-3; D unclear. CDR1 and CDR2 (germline): SGHAT, FQNNGV. Trimming took 1 base from V and 6 from J, leaving 8 bases between them. There are 13 residues in the CDR3. The CDR3 DNA sequence: TGTGCCAGCAGCTTAGTATACGTGGATACGCAGTATTTT. Its translation: CASSLVYVDTQYF.

This clonotype was observed a few times. This chain connects TRBV6-2 or TRBV6-3 to TRBJ2-2; 9 nucleotides align to TRBD2. The V and J ends lost 0 bases and 6 bases, in that order; junction bases with no gene match: 8. CDR3 length equals 17 residues. CDR1 and CDR2 (germline): MNHEY, SVGEGT. The CDR3 is CASSYSSAGLASGELFF. DNA for the CDR3: TGTGCCAGCAGTTACTCGAGTGCGGGACTAGCTTCCGGGGAGCTGTTTTTT.

A few counts support this clonotype. The chain couples TRBV11-2 to TRBJ2-1, with 7 bases fitting TRBD2. The germline V gene encodes CDR1 SGHAT and CDR2 FQNNGV. The CDR3 is made up of 14 amino acids. The ends lost 8 bases at V and 4 bases at J; junction bases unmatched: 8. The CDR3 bases are TGTGCCAGCGCCCCGGGACTAAAATACAATGAGCAGTTCTTC. Its protein is CASAPGLKYNEQFF.

This clonotype was seen repeatedly, ten times or more. The rearrangement joins TRBV12-3 or TRBV12-4 to TRBJ2-5, with 11 positions matching TRBD1. The V segment lost 4 bases and the J segment 1 base; nucleotides outside the gene matches: 11. CDR3 length: 18 residues. The CDR3 sequence: CASSYPSGTGGGQETQYF. The CDR3 DNA sequence: TGTGCCAGCAGTTACCCTTCCGGGACAGGGGGAGGCCAAGAGACCCAGTACTTC.

In regard to this clonotype: This clone may be a read error of a much larger clone one base away. The chain joins TRBV5-1 to TRBJ2-3, with D perhaps TRBD2 (6 bases). The length of the CDR3 is 16 residues. The V gene's germline CDR1 is SGHRS and CDR2 YFSETQ. Trimming removed 4 bases at V and 3 bases at J, with 18 bases between. The CDR3 DNA sequence: TGCGCCAGCAGCCCTGGACCAGCGGGTTTTACAGATACGCAGTATTTT. It is translated as CASSPGPAGFTDTQYF.

The rearrangement joins TRBV28 to TRBJ1-4; D not certain. CDR3 size: 14 residues. The germline V gene has CDR1 MDHEN and CDR2 SYDVKM. Trimming pared 6 bases from V and 8 bases from J, leaving 16 bases between. The CDR3 nucleotides read TGTGCCAGCAGCCCAATTGAGAAGAGGGAAAAACTGTTTTTT. It is translated as CASSPIEKREKLFF.

This clonotype was observed many times. J is TRBJ1-1 and V is TRBV5-1; 8 positions agree with TRBD1. Trimming removed 1 base from V and 0 bases from J; junction bases left unmatched: 5. Germline V gives CDR1 SGHRS, CDR2 YFSETQ. The CDR3 spans 16 residues. CDR3 sequence (DNA): TGCGCCAGCAGCTTGATGACAGGGGAAATGAACACTGAAGCTTTCTTT. Translating it yields CASSLMTGEMNTEAFF.

This clonotype has a count of ten or more. V usage is TRBV28 and J usage is TRBJ2-4; a weak D match, TRBD2 (7 bases). The CDR3 extends over 16 amino acids. V dropped 8 bases and J dropped 1 base, with 18 bases sitting between them. CDR1 MDHEN and CDR2 SYDVKM come from the germline V gene. CDR3 amino acids: CASRGGGGGAKNIQYF. The CDR3 DNA follows: TGTGCCAGCCGAGGGGGGGGCGGTGGGGCCAAAAACATTCAGTACTTC.

In this sample, this clonotype turned up many times. The chain employs TRBV20-1 and TRBJ2-4; TRBD1 is a possible D gene (6 bases). Trimming left V 3 bases short and J 1 base short, with 22 bases between. This CDR3 has 18 residues. Germline assignment: CDR1 DFQATT and CDR2 SNEGSKA (reference sequence). The DNA for the CDR3 is TGCAGTGCTAGCCCGGGACACCTCAAGAAAGGGGCCAAAAACATTCAGTACTTC. Translated, it gives CSASPGHLKKGAKNIQYF.

To note about this clonotype: The CDR3 ends on some other residue instead of the conserved phenylalanine or tryptophan, so this is likely a read error. The V call is TRBV5-1, the J call TRBJ1-1, with D perhaps matching TRBD1 (6 bases). V lost 0 bases and J lost 5, with 17 bases in between. This CDR3 has 16 residues. In germline, CDR1 is SGHRS, CDR2 YFSETQ. The DNA of the CDR3 is TGCGCCAGCAGCTTGGTGAGCGGCAGGGGAGATACTGAAGCTTTCCTT. Amino acids: CASSLVSGRGDTEAFL.

The chain couples TRBV7-2 to TRBJ1-2; 7 nucleotides align to TRBD1. With V trimmed by 4 bases and J by 8 bases, 13 bases remained unmatched. The germline gives CDR1 SGHTA, CDR2 FQGNSA. This CDR3 is built from 15 residues. DNA for the CDR3: TGTGCCAGCAGCTCAGACTACAGGGGAGGGAAAGGCTACACCTTC. Amino acids: CASSSDYRGGKGYTF.

This chain links TRBV10-2 with TRBJ2-1; 7 bases agree with TRBD2. The CDR3 is made up of 16 amino acids. Trimming removed 2 bases from V and 10 bases from J; junction bases left unmatched: 14. The V gene's germline CDR1 is WSHSY and CDR2 SAAADI. CDR3 residues: CASSEDRLARGEEQFF. CDR3 sequence (DNA): TGCGCCAGCAGTGAGGACAGACTAGCTAGGGGTGAGGAGCAGTTCTTC.

This clonotype was observed at least ten times. The rearrangement joins TRBV18 to TRBJ2-7; weak D call: TRBD1 (5 bases). Trimming removed 8 bases from V and 0 bases from J, with 11 bases in between. The CDR3 runs to 13 residues. Germline loops: CDR1 KGHSH, CDR2 LQKENI. CDR3 sequence (DNA): TGTGCCAGCGCAGTGGACACCTCCTACGAGCAGTACTTC. It is translated as CASAVDTSYEQYF.

The rearrangement joins TRBV9 to TRBJ2-1, with 7 bases matching TRBD2. The germline V gene has CDR1 SGDLS and CDR2 YYNGEE. The V segment lost 4 bases and the J segment 2 bases; nucleotides outside the gene matches: 6. The CDR3 contains 15 residues. CDR3 DNA: TGTGCCAGCAGCTCCAGCGGGAACCCCTACAATGAGCAGTTCTTC. Its protein is CASSSSGNPYNEQFF.